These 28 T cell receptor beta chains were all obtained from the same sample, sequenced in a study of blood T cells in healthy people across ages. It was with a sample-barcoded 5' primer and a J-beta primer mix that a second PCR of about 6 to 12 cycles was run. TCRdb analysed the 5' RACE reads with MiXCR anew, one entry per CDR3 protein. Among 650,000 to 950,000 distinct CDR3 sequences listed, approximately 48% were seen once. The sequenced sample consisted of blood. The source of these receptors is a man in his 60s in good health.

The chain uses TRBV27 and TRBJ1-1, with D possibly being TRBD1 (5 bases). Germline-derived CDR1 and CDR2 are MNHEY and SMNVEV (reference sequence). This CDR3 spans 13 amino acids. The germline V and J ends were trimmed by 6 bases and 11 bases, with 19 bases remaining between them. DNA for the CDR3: TGTGCCAGCAGCAATATAGGGGACGTGCGGGCTTTCTTT. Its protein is CASSNIGDVRAFF.

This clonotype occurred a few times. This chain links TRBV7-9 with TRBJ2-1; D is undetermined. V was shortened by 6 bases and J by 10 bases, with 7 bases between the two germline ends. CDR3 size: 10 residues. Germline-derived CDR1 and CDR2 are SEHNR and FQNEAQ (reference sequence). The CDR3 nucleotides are TGTGCCAGCAGTCCGACGGAGCAGTTCTTC. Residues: CASSPTEQFF.

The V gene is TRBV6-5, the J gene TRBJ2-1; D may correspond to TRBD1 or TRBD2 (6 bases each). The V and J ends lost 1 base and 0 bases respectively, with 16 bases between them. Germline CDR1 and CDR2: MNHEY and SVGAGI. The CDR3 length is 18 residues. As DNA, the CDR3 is TGTGCCAGCAGTTACTGGACCAAGAGGGGGGACTCCTACAATGAGCAGTTCTTC. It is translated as CASSYWTKRGDSYNEQFF.

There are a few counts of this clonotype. Written as DNA, the CDR3 is TGTGCCAGCAGACCCCCGACAGGGGGTGCTTCACCCCTCCACTTT. It specifies CASRPPTGGASPLHF. The gene calls are TRBV6-6 and TRBJ1-6; 9 bases match TRBD1. This CDR3 has 15 amino acids. The trim removed 6 bases at V and 9 bases at J, leaving 9 bases unmatched. Looked up from germline, CDR1 is MNHNY and CDR2 is SVGAGI (reference sequence).

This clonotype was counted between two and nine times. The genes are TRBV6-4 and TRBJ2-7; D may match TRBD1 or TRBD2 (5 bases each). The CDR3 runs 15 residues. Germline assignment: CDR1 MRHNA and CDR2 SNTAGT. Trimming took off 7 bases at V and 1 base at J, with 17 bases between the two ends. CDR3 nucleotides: TGTGCCAGCATACGAGGGGACGGCCAGTCCTACGAGCAGTACTTC. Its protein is CASIRGDGQSYEQYF.

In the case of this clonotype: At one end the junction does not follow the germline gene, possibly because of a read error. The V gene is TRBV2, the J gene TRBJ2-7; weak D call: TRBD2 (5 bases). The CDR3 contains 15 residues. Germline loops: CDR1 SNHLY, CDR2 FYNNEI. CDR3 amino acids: CASRGKRAPLYEQYF. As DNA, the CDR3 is TGTGCTAGCAGAGGGAAAAGGGCCCCCCTCTACGAGCAGTACTTC.

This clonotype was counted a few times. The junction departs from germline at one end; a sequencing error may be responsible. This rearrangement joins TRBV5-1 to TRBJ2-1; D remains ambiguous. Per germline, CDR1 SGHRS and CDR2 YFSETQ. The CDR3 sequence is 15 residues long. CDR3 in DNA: TGTGCCAGCAGCTTAGAAGGGCGCGGTTACAATGAGCAGTTCTTC. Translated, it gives CASSLEGRGYNEQFF.

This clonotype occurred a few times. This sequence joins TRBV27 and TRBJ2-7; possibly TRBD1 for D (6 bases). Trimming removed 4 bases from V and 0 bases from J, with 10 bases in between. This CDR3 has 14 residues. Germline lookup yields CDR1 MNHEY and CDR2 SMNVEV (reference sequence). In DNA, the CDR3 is TGTGCCAGCAGTTCCTGGGACAACTCCTACGAGCAGTACTTC. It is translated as CASSSWDNSYEQYF.

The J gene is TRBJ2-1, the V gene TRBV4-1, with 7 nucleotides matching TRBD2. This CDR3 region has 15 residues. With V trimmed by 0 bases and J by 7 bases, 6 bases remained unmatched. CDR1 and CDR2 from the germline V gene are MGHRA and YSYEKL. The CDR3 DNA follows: TGCGCCAGCAGCCAAGATCCGGGACTAAGAAATGAGCAGTTCTTC. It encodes CASSQDPGLRNEQFF.

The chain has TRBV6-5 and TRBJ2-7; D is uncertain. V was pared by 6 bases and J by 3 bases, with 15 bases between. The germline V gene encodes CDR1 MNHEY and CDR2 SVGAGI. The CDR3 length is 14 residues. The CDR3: CASRTPGNVYEQYF. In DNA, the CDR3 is TGTGCCAGCAGGACCCCCGGTAACGTCTACGAGCAGTACTTC.

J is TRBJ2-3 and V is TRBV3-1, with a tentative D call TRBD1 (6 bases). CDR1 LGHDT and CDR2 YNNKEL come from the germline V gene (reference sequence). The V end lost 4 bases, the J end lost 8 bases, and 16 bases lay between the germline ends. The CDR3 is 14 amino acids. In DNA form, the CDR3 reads TGTGCCAGCAGCCTAACAGGGACCCGTAGTACGCAGTATTTT. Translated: CASSLTGTRSTQYF.

The CDR3 sequence: CASSLGATAKHGYTF. The CDR3 DNA sequence: TGTGCCAGCAGCTTAGGGGCGACAGCCAAACACGGCTACACCTTC. This chain connects TRBV7-2 to TRBJ1-2; the D gene is possibly TRBD1 (5 bases). Trimming removed 1 base at V and 8 bases at J, with 17 bases between. The CDR3 covers 15 residues. The germline gives CDR1 SGHTA, CDR2 FQGNSA.

CDR3 nucleotides: TGTGCCAGCAGCGGCGGGCCCCGCGTCGGCGGGAACACTGAAGCTTTCTTT. Residues: CASSGGPRVGGNTEAFF. The chain carries TRBV5-6 and TRBJ1-1; no definite D call. The germline V gene encodes CDR1 SGHDT and CDR2 YYEEEE. The ends were cut back, 4 bases at V and 1 base at J, with 20 bases in the middle. The CDR3 runs 17 residues. The full variable domain, completed using reference TRBV5-6 and TRBJ1-1, is DAGVTQSPTHLIKTRGQQVTLRCSPKSGHDTVSWYQQALGQGPQFIFQYYEEEERQRGNFPDRFSGHQFPNYSSELNVNALLLGDSALYLCASSGGPRVGGNTEAFFGQGTRLTVV.

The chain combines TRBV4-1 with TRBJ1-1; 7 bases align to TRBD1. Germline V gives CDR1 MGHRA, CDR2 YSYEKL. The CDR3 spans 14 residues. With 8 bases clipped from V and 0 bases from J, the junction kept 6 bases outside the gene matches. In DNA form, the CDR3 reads TGCGCCAGCCAGCAGGGACAGATGAACACTGAAGCTTTCTTT. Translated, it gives CASQQGQMNTEAFF.

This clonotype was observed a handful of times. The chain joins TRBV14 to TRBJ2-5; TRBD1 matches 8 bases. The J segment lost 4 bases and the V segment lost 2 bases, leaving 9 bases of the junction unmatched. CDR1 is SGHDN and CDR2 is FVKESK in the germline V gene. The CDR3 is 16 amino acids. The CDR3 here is CASSQPLGQGGETQYF. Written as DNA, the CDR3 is TGTGCCAGCAGCCAACCACTCGGACAGGGAGGAGAGACCCAGTACTTC.

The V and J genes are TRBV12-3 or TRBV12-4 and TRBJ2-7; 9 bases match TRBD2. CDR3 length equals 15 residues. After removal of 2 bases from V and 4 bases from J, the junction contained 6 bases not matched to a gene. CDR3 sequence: CASSLQAGGLYEQYF. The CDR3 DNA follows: TGTGCCAGCAGTTTACAGGCGGGGGGGTTATACGAGCAGTACTTC.

CDR3 protein: CASSYPRDSLTDQYF. DNA for the CDR3: TGTGCCAGCAGTTACCCCCGGGACAGCTTGACCGATCAGTACTTC. The chain joins TRBV6-2 or TRBV6-3 to TRBJ2-7, with 7 bases that match TRBD1. The CDR3 totals 15 residues. Germline V gives CDR1 MNHEY, CDR2 SVGEGT. Trimming cost V 2 bases and J 10 bases; bases outside gene matches: 14.

In DNA, the CDR3 is TGTGCCATCACCCGGCGGGACAGGGTTTATGAGCAGTTCTTC. It specifies CAITRRDRVYEQFF. The V call is TRBV11-2, the J call TRBJ2-1; 9 positions match TRBD1. The CDR3 covers 14 residues. Germline lookup yields CDR1 SGHAT and CDR2 FQNNGV. The junction had 12 bases not matched to a gene; V was cut back by 10 bases and J by 8 bases. Supplemented by reference TRBV11-2 and TRBJ2-1, the full variable domain reads EAGVAQSPRYKIIEKRQSVAFWCNPISGHATLYWYQQILGQGPKLLIQFQNNGVVDDSQLPKDRFSAERLKGVDSTLKIQPAKLEDSAVYLCAITRRDRVYEQFFGPGTRLTVL.

The DNA of the CDR3 is TGTGCCAGCAGTTCGAGGACAGTCGGCTACACCTTC. Protein product: CASSSRTVGYTF. The chain employs TRBV6-5 and TRBJ1-2, with TRBD1 as a possible D gene (6 bases). V was trimmed by 4 bases and J by 8 bases, leaving 11 bases between them. Germline CDR1 reads MNHEY; CDR2 reads SVGAGI. The CDR3 spans 12 residues.

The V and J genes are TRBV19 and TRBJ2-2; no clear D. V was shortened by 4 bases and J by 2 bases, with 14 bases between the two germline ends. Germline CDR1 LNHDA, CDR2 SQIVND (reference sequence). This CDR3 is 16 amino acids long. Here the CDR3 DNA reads TGTGCCAGTAGTAATGCGGTCGATTTTAACACCGGGGAGCTGTTTTTT. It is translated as CASSNAVDFNTGELFF.

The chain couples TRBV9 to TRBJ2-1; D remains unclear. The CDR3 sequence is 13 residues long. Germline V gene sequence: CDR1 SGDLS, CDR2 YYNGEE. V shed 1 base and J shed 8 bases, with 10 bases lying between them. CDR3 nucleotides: TGTGCCAGCAGCGTAAACGGTCGGTATGAGCAGTTCTTC. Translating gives CASSVNGRYEQFF. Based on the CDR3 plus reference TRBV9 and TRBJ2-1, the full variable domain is DSGVTQTPKHLITATGQRVTLRCSPRSGDLSVYWYQQSLDQGLQFLIQYYNGEERAKGNILERFSAQQFPDLHSELNLSSLELGDSALYFCASSVNGRYEQFFGPGTRLTVL.

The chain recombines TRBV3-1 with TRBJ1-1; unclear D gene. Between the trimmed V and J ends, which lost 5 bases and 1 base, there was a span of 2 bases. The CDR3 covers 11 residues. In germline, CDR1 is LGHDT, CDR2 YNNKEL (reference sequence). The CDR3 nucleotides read TGTGCCAGCAGCACGAACACTGAAGCTTTCTTT. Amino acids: CASSTNTEAFF.

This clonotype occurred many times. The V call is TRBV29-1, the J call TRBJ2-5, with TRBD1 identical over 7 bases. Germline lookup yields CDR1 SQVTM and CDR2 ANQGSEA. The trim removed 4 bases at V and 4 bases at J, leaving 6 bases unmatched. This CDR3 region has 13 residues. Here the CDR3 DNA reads TGCAGCGTTGGGAAGGACAGGCCAGAGACCCAGTACTTC. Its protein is CSVGKDRPETQYF.

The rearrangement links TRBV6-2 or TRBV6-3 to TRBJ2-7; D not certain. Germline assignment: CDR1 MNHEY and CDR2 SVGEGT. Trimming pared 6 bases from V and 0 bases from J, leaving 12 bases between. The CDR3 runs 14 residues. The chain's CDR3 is CASSEPPSSYEQYF. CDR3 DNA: TGTGCCAGCAGCGAACCTCCAAGCTCCTACGAGCAGTACTTC.

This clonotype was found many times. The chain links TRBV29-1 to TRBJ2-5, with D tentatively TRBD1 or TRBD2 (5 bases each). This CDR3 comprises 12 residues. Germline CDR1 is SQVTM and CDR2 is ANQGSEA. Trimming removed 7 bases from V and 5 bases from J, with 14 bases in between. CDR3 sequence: CSAHVGEETQYF. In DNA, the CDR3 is TGCAGCGCCCATGTAGGGGAGGAGACCCAGTACTTC.

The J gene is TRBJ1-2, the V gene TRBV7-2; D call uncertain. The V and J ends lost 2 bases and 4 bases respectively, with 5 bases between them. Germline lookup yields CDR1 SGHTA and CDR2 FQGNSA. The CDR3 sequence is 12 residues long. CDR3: CASSLNIYGYTF. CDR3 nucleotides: TGTGCCAGCAGCTTAAATATCTATGGCTACACCTTC.

The CDR3 reads CSARGDRRGEPAKQYF. In DNA, the CDR3 is TGCAGTGCTAGAGGTGATCGGCGGGGGGAACCTGCGAAGCAGTACTTC. The V gene is TRBV20-1, the J gene TRBJ2-4; 8 bases match TRBD2. V shed 1 base, J shed 13 bases, and the junction held 18 bases outside the gene matches. This CDR3 region has 16 residues. Germline V CDR1 and CDR2: DFQATT, SNEGSKA (reference sequence).

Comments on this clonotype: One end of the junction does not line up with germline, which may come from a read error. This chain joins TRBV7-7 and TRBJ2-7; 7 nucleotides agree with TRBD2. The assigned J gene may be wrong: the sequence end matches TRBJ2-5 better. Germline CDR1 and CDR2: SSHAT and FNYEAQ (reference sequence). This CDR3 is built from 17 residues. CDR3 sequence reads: CASSSAKGGGAEETQYF. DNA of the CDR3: TGTGCTAGCAGCTCGGCGAAAGGCGGGGGAGCCGAGGAGACCCAGTACTTC.